This TCR beta chain was sequenced during a study of cytomegalovirus exposure and HLA in healthy donors. Study-wide results and caveats: Later analysis revealed greater clonal expansion in HLA-associated TCR beta chains than in equally common others. At a 0.05 false discovery rate, a later analysis found approximately 15,000 TCR beta sequences to be associated with HLA alleles. The authors excluded some V segments, including TRBV6-2 and TRBV6-3, as indistinguishable.

The PCR had 60 Vbeta and 13 Jbeta primers. The protocol was immunoSEQ multiplex PCR, while the TCRdb copy is restricted to in-frame clones and leaves out a portion. Its table lists approximately 30,000 clones. Concerning this clone: Its antigen is not identified.

Though probably carrying unrecorded immune exposures, donors were nominally healthy at sampling. The CDR3 totals 14 residues. CDR1 is SGHVS and CDR2 is FQNEAQ in the germline V gene. V lost 1 base and J lost 1, with 7 bases in between. This TCR derives from a man between 35 and 55 years old in good health and CMV-seronegative. Sample: PBMCs. This chain links TRBV7-8 with TRBJ1-2, with a possible D match to TRBD1 (5 bases). The CDR3: CASSLGGDNYGYTF. DNA of the CDR3: TGTGCCAGCAGCTTAGGGGGGGATAACTATGGCTACACCTTC.